This note documents a single T cell receptor beta chain sequence. Its antigen is unknown. This sample was taken from a study of CXCR3-negative and CXCR3-positive naive CD8 T cells. CD45RO-CCR7+CD27+CD95- marked naive CD8+ T cells. Findings of the study overall: CXCR3-positive naive cells carried more hydrophobic TRB CDR3s than CXCR3-negative naive cells did. Memory CD8+ cells showed much lower diversity, while both naive subsets displayed comparably high diversity. Memory cells diverged, while naive CXCR3-positive and CXCR3-negative cells had similar TRBV-TRBJ usage.

The CDR3 length is 14 residues. Germline values: CDR1 SGDLS, CDR2 YYNGEE. Via 5' RACE with UMI labels, TRB cDNA libraries were prepared. No DNA is given; TCRdb re-called the 5' RACE reads and lists each CDR3 protein once. In all, the sample yields about 84,000 distinct CDR3 sequences. The chain carries TRBV9 and TRBJ2-5; TCRdb selects TRBD2, and the lack of DNA leaves this call unchecked. The clonotype comes from a human donor in good health. Some clones in this sample may be carry-over from other donors' samples. Sequencing used naive CXCR3+ CD8+ T cells from blood. Sample subset: CD45RO-CCR7+CD27+CD95- naive CD8+ T cells expressing CXCR3 (TNR3+). CDR3 loop: CASSVAGGGKTQYF.